These T cell receptor beta chains were read from a single sample in a study of cytomegalovirus exposure and HLA in healthy donors. The method was immunoSEQ multiplex PCR; TCRdb's version includes in-frame clones alone and lacks a portion of them. This repertoire includes 45,000 to 55,000 clones. The sequencing input was PBMCs. The receptors come from a woman aged 45-65 years in good health and CMV-seropositive. Each CDR3 is given with its conserved first and last residue. Fields, in order: J gene, D gene, V gene, CDR3 DNA, CDR3 protein. The D gene is left open where the match is weak.

j_gene: TRBJ1-1; d_gene: -; v_gene: TRBV10-1; CDR3nt: TGCGCCAGCAGTGAGTCGGCCATCCAGAACACTGAAGCTTTCTTT; CDR3aa: CASSESAIQNTEAFF
j_gene: TRBJ2-1; d_gene: TRBD2; v_gene: TRBV11-1; CDR3nt: TGTGCCAGCAGCTTAGTGGGGACTAGTGGGTATGAGCAGTTCTTC; CDR3aa: CASSLVGTSGYEQFF
j_gene: TRBJ2-5; d_gene: TRBD1; v_gene: TRBV28; CDR3nt: TGTGCCAGCAGTGGGACCGGGACAGGGCAAGAGACCCAGTACTTC; CDR3aa: CASSGTGTGQETQYF
j_gene: TRBJ2-1; d_gene: -; v_gene: TRBV9; CDR3nt: TGTGCCAGCAGCGTAGGTGCGGGCTCCTACAATGAGCAGTTCTTC; CDR3aa: CASSVGAGSYNEQFF
j_gene: TRBJ2-1; d_gene: -; v_gene: TRBV30; CDR3nt: TGTGCCTGGAATAGGGGCCCCTACAATGAGCAGTTCTTC; CDR3aa: CAWNRGPYNEQFF
j_gene: TRBJ2-5; d_gene: -; v_gene: TRBV27; CDR3nt: TGTGCCAGCAGTTTTCGAGAGACCCAGTACTTC; CDR3aa: CASSFRETQYF
j_gene: TRBJ1-4; d_gene: -; v_gene: TRBV7-9; CDR3nt: TGTGCCAGCAGCCCCCAGGGGAAGGAAAAACTGTTTTTT; CDR3aa: CASSPQGKEKLFF
j_gene: TRBJ1-5; d_gene: -; v_gene: TRBV6-1; CDR3nt: TGTGCCAGCAGTGGGGGAGTCAATCAGCCCCAGCATTTT; CDR3aa: CASSGGVNQPQHF
j_gene: TRBJ2-5; d_gene: TRBD1; v_gene: TRBV18; CDR3nt: TGTGCCAGCTCACCACGAGGACAGGGGAAAGAGACCCAGTACTTC; CDR3aa: CASSPRGQGKETQYF
j_gene: TRBJ1-2; d_gene: TRBD1; v_gene: TRBV10-3; CDR3nt: TGTGCCATCAGTGAAGGGGGCAACTATGGCTACACCTTC; CDR3aa: CAISEGGNYGYTF
j_gene: TRBJ1-5; d_gene: -; v_gene: TRBV6-6; CDR3nt: TGTGCCACAACTCAACGGGTGAATCAGCCCCAGCATTTT; CDR3aa: CATTQRVNQPQHF
j_gene: TRBJ2-1; d_gene: TRBD1; v_gene: TRBV7-9; CDR3nt: TGTGCCAGCAGACCCAGACAGGGGGCGCACCCCAATGAGCAGTTCTTC; CDR3aa: CASRPRQGAHPNEQFF
j_gene: TRBJ2-5; d_gene: TRBD1; v_gene: TRBV29-1; CDR3nt: TGCAGCGTCGCGGGACAGGGGGTGGGGGAGACCCAGTACTTC; CDR3aa: CSVAGQGVGETQYF
j_gene: TRBJ2-1; d_gene: TRBD1; v_gene: TRBV6-5; CDR3nt: TGTGCCAGCAGTTACGACAGGGGCGGAGCCTACAATGAGCAGTTCTTC; CDR3aa: CASSYDRGGAYNEQFF
j_gene: TRBJ2-3; d_gene: TRBD2; v_gene: TRBV5-1; CDR3nt: TGCGCCAGCAGCCCCGGGACTAGTGCAGATACGCAGTATTTT; CDR3aa: CASSPGTSADTQYF
j_gene: TRBJ1-2; d_gene: TRBD1; v_gene: TRBV6-5; CDR3nt: TGTGCCAGCAGCTTTGAGGGGACAGCTAAATATGGCCACACCTTC; CDR3aa: CASSFEGTAKYGHTF
j_gene: TRBJ1-4; d_gene: -; v_gene: TRBV29-1; CDR3nt: TGCAGCGTTGTCGGAGAAAAACTGCTTTTT; CDR3aa: CSVVGEKLLF
j_gene: TRBJ1-1; d_gene: -; v_gene: TRBV7-8; CDR3nt: TGTGCCAGCAGCACCCACGCGGTGAACACTGAAGCTTTCTTT; CDR3aa: CASSTHAVNTEAFF
j_gene: TRBJ2-3; d_gene: -; v_gene: TRBV5-4; CDR3nt: TGTGCCAGCAGCTTTTTTGGCGGGCCGCCGAGCGCAGATACGCAGTATTTT; CDR3aa: CASSFFGGPPSADTQYF
j_gene: TRBJ1-2; d_gene: -; v_gene: TRBV29-1; CDR3nt: TGCAGCGTTGATCGGGGGGACGGTGCTTCCTACACCTTC; CDR3aa: CSVDRGDGASYTF
j_gene: TRBJ1-6; d_gene: -; v_gene: TRBV19; CDR3nt: TGTGCCAGTCGGGAAGGGAATAATTCACCCCTCCACTTT; CDR3aa: CASREGNNSPLHF
j_gene: TRBJ2-7; d_gene: TRBD2; v_gene: TRBV30; CDR3nt: TGCGCCTGGAGTGAAGGGGCTAGCGGGAGGAACGAGCAGTACTTC; CDR3aa: CAWSEGASGRNEQYF
j_gene: TRBJ2-5; d_gene: TRBD2; v_gene: TRBV13; CDR3nt: TGTGCCAGCAGCTTAGGGCTAGCGGGGGCCGGGGAGACCCAGTACTTC; CDR3aa: CASSLGLAGAGETQYF
j_gene: TRBJ2-5; d_gene: TRBD2; v_gene: TRBV7-3; CDR3nt: TGTGCCAGCAGCATGGGACTAGCGGGGGGAGAGACCCAGTACTTC; CDR3aa: CASSMGLAGGETQYF
j_gene: TRBJ2-7; d_gene: TRBD1; v_gene: TRBV6-1; CDR3nt: TGTGCCAGCAGTTCCAGCCGGGACAGGGATTACGAGCAGTACTTC; CDR3aa: CASSSSRDRDYEQYF
j_gene: TRBJ1-5; d_gene: TRBD1; v_gene: TRBV2; CDR3nt: TGTGCCAGCAGTCATTCCCGAGACAGGGTTGGCAATCAGCCCCAGCATTTT; CDR3aa: CASSHSRDRVGNQPQHF
j_gene: TRBJ1-2; d_gene: TRBD1; v_gene: TRBV6-5; CDR3nt: TGTGCCAGCAGTTCTCCCGGGACAGACTATGGCTACACCTTC; CDR3aa: CASSSPGTDYGYTF
j_gene: TRBJ2-7; d_gene: TRBD2; v_gene: TRBV5-4; CDR3nt: TGTGCCAGCAGCGTACTAGCGGGGGGCCCCAGTTCTTACGAGCAGTACTTC; CDR3aa: CASSVLAGGPSSYEQYF
j_gene: TRBJ2-1; d_gene: TRBD1; v_gene: TRBV5-1; CDR3nt: TGCGCCAGCAGACTTGGACAGGGTATTTTTAATGAGCAGTTCTTC; CDR3aa: CASRLGQGIFNEQFF
j_gene: TRBJ2-5; d_gene: -; v_gene: TRBV5-5; CDR3nt: TGTGCCAGCAGCTTGCGAGGGGGACAAGAGACCCAGTACTTC; CDR3aa: CASSLRGGQETQYF
j_gene: TRBJ2-2; d_gene: -; v_gene: TRBV25-1; CDR3nt: TGTGCCAGCAGTCAAAATTCCGGACACCCCAACGGGGAGCTGTTTTTT; CDR3aa: CASSQNSGHPNGELFF
j_gene: TRBJ2-7; d_gene: TRBD2; v_gene: TRBV28; CDR3nt: TGTGCCAGCAGCGCCCCTAGAGGCGGGAGGAGCGAGCAGTACTTC; CDR3aa: CASSAPRGGRSEQYF